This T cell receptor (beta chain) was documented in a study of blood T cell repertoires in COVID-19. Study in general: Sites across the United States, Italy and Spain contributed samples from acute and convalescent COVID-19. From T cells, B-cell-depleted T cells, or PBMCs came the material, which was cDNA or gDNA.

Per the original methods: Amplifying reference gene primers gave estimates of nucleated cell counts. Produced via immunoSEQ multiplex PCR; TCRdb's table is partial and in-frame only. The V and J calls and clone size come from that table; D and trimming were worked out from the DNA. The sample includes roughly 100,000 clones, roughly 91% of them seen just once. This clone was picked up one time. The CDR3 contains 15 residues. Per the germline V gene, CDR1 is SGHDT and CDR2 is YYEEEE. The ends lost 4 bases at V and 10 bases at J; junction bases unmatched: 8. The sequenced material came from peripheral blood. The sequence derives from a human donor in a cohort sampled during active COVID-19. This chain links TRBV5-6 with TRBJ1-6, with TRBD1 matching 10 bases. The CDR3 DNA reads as TGTGCCAGCAGCACGCTGACAGGGGGCAAATCACCCCTCCACTTT. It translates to CASSTLTGGKSPLHF.